This is a list of T cell receptor beta chains from one sample in a study of OX40 agonist ivuxolimab in advanced cancers. The protocol was immunoSEQ multiplex PCR, while the TCRdb copy is restricted to in-frame clones and leaves out a portion. The table has some 19,000 clones, around two thirds seen once. The starting material was CD4+ or CD8+ T cells sorted from blood, obtained in a trial of the OX40 agonist ivuxolimab. These receptors were obtained from an adult with an advanced solid tumor such as melanoma, head and neck, liver or kidney cancer. The CDR3 runs from the conserved cysteine through the conserved F or W.

j_call | v_call | cdr3_aa
TRBJ2-1 | TRBV29-1 | CSVEGGRGYEQFF
TRBJ1-2 | TRBV5-6 | CASSGQQNYGYTF
TRBJ2-1 | TRBV2 | CASSEVRERGDEQFF
TRBJ2-1 | TRBV21-1 | CASSLTGTGDNEQFF
TRBJ2-7 | TRBV19 | CASSTGNYEQYF
TRBJ1-2 | TRBV29-1 | CSVVLGGANYGYTF
TRBJ2-1 | TRBV7-8 | CASSFMAYNEQFF
TRBJ2-5 | TRBV28 | CASSFDRTYQETQYF
TRBJ2-3 | TRBV5-5 | CASSLPREMDTQYF
TRBJ2-3 | TRBV11-2 | CASSLDLGRSVTTDTQYF
TRBJ1-3 | TRBV5-4 | CASSFQGAGNTIYF
TRBJ1-2 | TRBV2 | CASSEEGYGYGYTF
TRBJ2-7 | TRBV28 | CASSFTVQAEYF
TRBJ2-5 | TRBV28 | CASSLVLQETQYF
TRBJ2-3 | TRBV10-3 | CAISERLAEENTQYF
TRBJ2-1 | TRBV4-3 | CASSQEGGGPYNEQFF
TRBJ1-1 | TRBV7-8 | CASSPRGGLNTEAFF
TRBJ1-2 | TRBV5-1 | CASSLWGADDDYGYTF
TRBJ2-1 | TRBV7-9 | CASSPSGSSNEQFF
TRBJ1-1 | TRBV7-9 | CASSLGYGTGGTEAFF
TRBJ2-1 | TRBV7-8 | CASSLGTGSDEQFF
TRBJ2-1 | TRBV10-3 | CAISVSGPNEQFF
TRBJ2-7 | TRBV7-9 | CASFDGAFPYEQYF
TRBJ2-1 | TRBV6-5 | CASSQGGFWNEQFF
TRBJ2-7 | TRBV6-6 | CASSHLPGPYEQYF
TRBJ2-7 | TRBV7-9 | CASSLVAPGTKLGEQYF
TRBJ2-1 | TRBV6-6 | CASEGLAADEQFF
TRBJ2-7 | TRBV6-6 | CASVETYEQYF
TRBJ2-7 | TRBV19 | CASSIFIGAYEQYF
TRBJ2-7 | TRBV27 | CASSLSLGRSREQYF
TRBJ2-5 | TRBV10-3 | CAIGTSGGQETQYF
TRBJ2-2 | TRBV6-4 | CAIQPTSGANTGELFF
TRBJ1-2 | TRBV13 | CASSLSLEFGYTF
TRBJ2-7 | TRBV4-3 | CASSQDDGYEQYF
TRBJ1-5 | TRBV28 | CASKTGQGAYSNQPQHF